Presented here are 20 T cell receptor beta chains from one specimen sequenced in a study of T cells in Graves' hyperthyroidism and ophthalmopathy. TCR beta CDR3 regions were amplified from RNA. The HTBI primer set drove a first-round RT-PCR of the TCR CDR3. TCRdb recomputed calls from the multiplex PCR reads with MiXCR, one row per CDR3 protein. The data contain 500,000 to 750,000 distinct CDR3 sequences, 14% of them singletons. Sequenced material: blood. Every receptor here comes from a woman under 30 with Graves' ophthalmopathy.

This clonotype was observed a handful of times. The chain combines TRBV5-6 with TRBJ2-2; D is ambiguous. The V end lost 7 bases, the J end lost 6 bases, and 10 bases lay between the germline ends. CDR1 is SGHDT and CDR2 is YYEEEE in the germline V gene. This CDR3 is built from 12 residues. The CDR3, as DNA: TGTGCCAGCGGGCCAAGTTCCGGGGAGCTGTTTTTT. It specifies CASGPSSGELFF.

The J gene is TRBJ2-7, the V gene TRBV4-1; D call uncertain. The V gene lost 0 bases and the J gene lost 4 bases, with 10 bases spanning the gap. This CDR3 region has 14 residues. Germline lookup yields CDR1 MGHRA and CDR2 YSYEKL. This CDR3 is CASSQEPGEYEQYF. In DNA, the CDR3 is TGCGCCAGCAGCCAAGAACCAGGAGAATACGAGCAGTACTTC.

The chain uses TRBV29-1 and TRBJ2-6; D not resolved. CDR1 SQVTM and CDR2 ANQGSEA come from the germline V gene. V lost 0 bases and J 2 bases, leaving 5 bases between the germline ends. This CDR3 spans 14 amino acids. The chain's CDR3 is CSVEDVAGANVLTF. For the CDR3, the DNA is TGCAGCGTTGAAGATGTGGCTGGGGCCAACGTCCTGACTTTC.

This clonotype was seen a handful of times. The rearrangement uses TRBV20-1 and TRBJ2-2; 8 bases agree with TRBD2. V trimming: 0 bases; J trimming: 6 bases; junction bases outside the gene matches: 3. The germline gives CDR1 DFQATT, CDR2 SNEGSKA (reference sequence). This CDR3 is 14 amino acids long. The CDR3 loop reads CSARDPGGSGELFF. CDR3 nucleotides: TGCAGTGCTAGAGATCCGGGAGGGTCCGGGGAGCTGTTTTTT.

The genes are TRBV6-1 and TRBJ1-5; 7 bases match TRBD1. The CDR3 runs 15 residues. V trimming: 6 bases; J trimming: 3 bases; junction bases outside the gene matches: 8. CDR1 is MNHNS and CDR2 is SASEGT in the germline V gene. The CDR3 DNA follows: TGTGCCAGCAGCCCTCAGGGGGGAAACAATCAGCCCCAGCATTTT. Amino acid sequence: CASSPQGGNNQPQHF.

The V and J genes are TRBV25-1 and TRBJ1-1; perhaps TRBD1 as D (6 bases). This CDR3 spans 15 amino acids. V was trimmed by 2 bases and J by 0 bases, leaving 10 bases between them. Germline assignment: CDR1 MGHDK and CDR2 SYGVNS. CDR3 region: CASSEGGGMNTEAFF. CDR3 nucleotides: TGTGCCAGCAGTGAAGGAGGGGGGATGAACACTGAAGCTTTCTTT.

This clonotype was seen many times. The chain joins TRBV30 to TRBJ1-5; the match to TRBD1 covers 11 bases. The CDR3 runs 16 residues. Germline lookup yields CDR1 GTSNPN and CDR2 SVGIG (reference sequence). Trimming removed 0 bases from V and 4 bases from J; junction bases left unmatched: 5. In DNA form, the CDR3 reads TGTGCCTGGAGTGTAGGGGGGACAGGGGGAAATCAGCCCCAGCATTTT. Translated: CAWSVGGTGGNQPQHF. Looking up the rest from reference TRBV30 and TRBJ1-5 gives the full variable domain: SQTIHQWPATLVQPVGSPLSLECTVEGTSNPNLYWYRQAAGRGLQLLFYSVGIGQISSEVPQNLSASRPQDRQFILSSKKLLLSDSGFYLCAWSVGGTGGNQPQHFGDGTRLSIL.

This clonotype was recorded at least ten times. The genes are TRBV20-1 and TRBJ2-1; TRBD2 might be the D (5 bases). CDR1 is DFQATT and CDR2 is SNEGSKA in the germline V gene (reference sequence). V was clipped by 0 bases and J by 6 bases, with 6 bases between them. This CDR3 region has 12 residues. CDR3 DNA: TGCAGTGCTAGAGAAGGACTCAATGAGCAGTTCTTC. Protein sequence: CSAREGLNEQFF.

This clonotype showed up many times. The rearrangement uses TRBV6-1 and TRBJ1-5; a possible D gene is TRBD1 (5 bases). This CDR3 has 15 amino acids. Germline CDR1 and CDR2: MNHNS and SASEGT. Trimming took 2 bases from V and 7 from J, leaving 15 bases between them. CDR3 coding DNA: TGTGCCAGCAGTGAATCCGGGCAGGGTGGGCAGCCCCAGCATTTT. Amino acid sequence: CASSESGQGGQPQHF.

This clonotype was recorded at least ten times. The chain is built from TRBV20-1 and TRBJ2-3; 14 bases align to TRBD2. The CDR3 is 15 residues long. Unmatched junction bases numbered 5, after V lost 5 bases and J lost 4 bases. Germline-derived CDR1 and CDR2 are DFQATT and SNEGSKA (reference sequence). The CDR3 sequence: CSARGTSGRSDTQYF. CDR3 nucleotide sequence: TGCAGTGCTCGTGGGACTAGCGGGAGATCAGATACGCAGTATTTT.

This clonotype was seen more than once but under ten times. The chain links TRBV9 to TRBJ2-1; D is unclear. The CDR3 has 15 residues. Trimming took off 3 bases at V and 4 bases at J, with 14 bases between the two ends. Per the germline V gene, CDR1 is SGDLS and CDR2 is YYNGEE. Written as DNA, the CDR3 is TGTGCCAGCAGCGGCGGCGGTGTCATGTACAATGAGCAGTTCTTC. Translated: CASSGGGVMYNEQFF. Looking up the rest from reference TRBV9 and TRBJ2-1 gives the full variable domain: DSGVTQTPKHLITATGQRVTLRCSPRSGDLSVYWYQQSLDQGLQFLIQYYNGEERAKGNILERFSAQQFPDLHSELNLSSLELGDSALYFCASSGGGVMYNEQFFGPGTRLTVL.

This clonotype was observed many times. This chain connects TRBV7-9 to TRBJ2-7; 12 nucleotides align to TRBD1. The V segment lost 10 bases and the J segment 4 bases; nucleotides outside the gene matches: 8. This CDR3 is built from 14 residues. Germline loops: CDR1 SEHNR, CDR2 FQNEAQ (reference sequence). DNA for the CDR3: TGTGCCACCCGGGGGACAGGGGGCTGGTACGAGCAGTACTTC. Translation: CATRGTGGWYEQYF.

This clonotype has ten or more counts. The chain uses TRBV4-2 and TRBJ1-1; 7 bases fit TRBD1. The CDR3 contains 14 residues. V lost 6 bases, J lost 0 bases, and 4 bases stayed unmatched. Germline CDR1 and CDR2: LGHNA and YNFKEQ. In DNA form, the CDR3 reads TGTGCCAGCAGGCGGGACAGCATGAACACTGAAGCTTTCTTT. This sequence encodes CASRRDSMNTEAFF.

This clonotype was recorded at least ten times. The rearrangement uses TRBV6-2 or TRBV6-3 and TRBJ2-7; D gene unclear. The CDR3 extends over 13 amino acids. Germline CDR1 MNHEY, CDR2 SVGEGT. V gave up 4 bases and J gave up 7 bases, with 14 bases separating them. The CDR3 protein is CASSSMGLQEQYF. The CDR3 DNA reads as TGTGCCAGCAGTTCGATGGGCCTGCAAGAGCAGTACTTC.

The chain joins TRBV19 to TRBJ1-5; weak D call: TRBD1 (6 bases). Germline V gives CDR1 LNHDA, CDR2 SQIVND (reference sequence). The V and J ends lost 6 bases and 6 bases respectively, with 18 bases between them. The CDR3 covers 15 residues. CDR3 bases: TGTGCCAGTAGCTCCTTTCGGGGGGCTAGTCAGCCCCAGCATTTT. Encoded protein: CASSSFRGASQPQHF.

This clonotype was counted ten times or more. CDR3 amino acids: CASSQMLQGNYGYTF. CDR3 nucleotides: TGTGCCAGCAGCCAAATGCTGCAGGGGAACTATGGCTACACCTTC. The genes are TRBV3-1 and TRBJ1-2; TRBD1 is a possible D gene (6 bases). V was cut by 2 bases and J by 2 bases, with 12 bases left in between. Germline V gene lookup returns CDR1 LGHDT and CDR2 YNNKEL (reference sequence). The CDR3 runs to 15 residues.

The chain carries TRBV7-3 and TRBJ2-5; 10 bases are shared with TRBD1. This CDR3 has 15 residues. Germline V gene sequence: CDR1 SGHTA, CDR2 FQGTGA. Trimming cost V 5 bases and J 5 bases; bases outside gene matches: 8. In DNA, the CDR3 is TGTGCCAGCAGCCCAACCGGGACAGGGGTTGAGACCCAGTACTTC. Its protein product is CASSPTGTGVETQYF. The whole variable domain, filled in from reference TRBV7-3 and TRBJ2-5, reads GAGVSQTPSNKVTEKGKYVELRCDPISGHTALYWYRQSLGQGPEFLIYFQGTGAADDSGLPNDRFFAVRPEGSVSTLKIQRTERGDSAVYLCASSPTGTGVETQYFGPGTRLLVL.

J is TRBJ2-2 and V is TRBV19, with D possibly TRBD1 on 5 matching bases. Germline values: CDR1 LNHDA, CDR2 SQIVND (reference sequence). The CDR3 totals 15 residues. Trimming pared 2 bases from V and 8 bases from J, leaving 15 bases between. The CDR3 DNA is TGTGCCAGTAGTATATCCCCGCAGGGTCAGGGGGAGCTGTTTTTT. It specifies CASSISPQGQGELFF.

The CDR3 sequence: CSARILAGNEQFF. In nucleotides, the CDR3 is TGCAGTGCTAGAATCCTAGCGGGAAATGAGCAGTTCTTC. The chain joins TRBV20-1 to TRBJ2-1; 9 bases fit TRBD2. The CDR3 has 13 amino acids. V lost 2 bases and J lost 7; bases outside the gene matches: 3. Germline CDR1 DFQATT, CDR2 SNEGSKA (reference sequence).

This clonotype was counted at least ten times. The CDR3 here is CASNPDRAGYNEQFF. The CDR3 nucleotides read TGTGCCAGCAACCCGGACAGGGCAGGGTACAATGAGCAGTTCTTC. The V call is TRBV7-9, the J call TRBJ2-1; 8 bases agree with TRBD1. Unmatched junction bases numbered 9, after V lost 7 bases and J lost 4 bases. Germline loops: CDR1 SEHNR, CDR2 FQNEAQ (reference sequence). This CDR3 has 15 amino acids.